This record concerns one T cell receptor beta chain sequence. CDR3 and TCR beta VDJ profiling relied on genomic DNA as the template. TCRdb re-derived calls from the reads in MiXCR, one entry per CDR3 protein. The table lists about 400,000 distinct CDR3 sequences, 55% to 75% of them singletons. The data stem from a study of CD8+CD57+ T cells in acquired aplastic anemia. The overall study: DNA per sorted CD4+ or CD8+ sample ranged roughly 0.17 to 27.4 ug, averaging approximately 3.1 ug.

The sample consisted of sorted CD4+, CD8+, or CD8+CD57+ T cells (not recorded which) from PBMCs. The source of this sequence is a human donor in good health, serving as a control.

The CDR3 reads CASSLAGRGGAGETQYF. CDR3 coding DNA: TGTGCCAGCAGCTTGGCGGGTCGCGGGGGGGCAGGAGAGACCCAGTACTTC. This chain joins TRBV5-6 and TRBJ2-5; 9 bases fit TRBD2. The ends lost 0 bases at V and 4 bases at J; junction bases unmatched: 10. The V gene's germline CDR1 is SGHDT and CDR2 YYEEEE. The CDR3 runs 17 residues.